Listed here are 15 T cell receptor beta chains from one sample, sequenced in a study of CD8+ T cells in alopecia areata listed by TCRdb under 2018. What the time point label conveys for this sample: about 5 months on oral tofacitinib. The treatment or condition label of this sample denotes: oral pan-JAK inhibitor, 5-10 mg twice daily. The library came from the immunoSEQ multiplex PCR assay. For TCR sequencing, RNA was extracted from every sample and reverse transcribed into cDNA to serve as template. The table comes from immuneACCESS by way of TCRdb, which keeps in-frame sequences with V and J called. Part of the clones is missing from these tables; in studies checked, under half for an unresolved V gene and the rest for unknown reasons. A total of 150,000 to 200,000 clones appear in this sample, over 55% of them only once. Just over 1% of the sample lies in the top ten. This specimen was CD4+ T cells sorted from blood, taken at week 24, from a patient treated with tofacitinib. These TCRs come from a human donor with alopecia areata.

The chain combines TRBV6-1 with TRBJ1-5; tentative D call: TRBD1 (5 bases). The germline CDR1 and CDR2 sequences are MNHNS and SASEGT. V dropped 10 bases and J dropped 4 bases, with 17 bases sitting between them. The CDR3 spans 14 residues. The CDR3, as DNA: TGTGCCACCGACAGTCCCCCCACGAATCAGCCCCAGCATTTT. It translates to CATDSPPTNQPQHF.

The rearrangement joins TRBV29-1 to TRBJ2-3; 7 positions agree with TRBD1. The V and J ends lost 7 bases and 1 base, in that order; junction bases with no gene match: 2. This CDR3 contains 12 residues. Germline V CDR1 and CDR2: SQVTM, ANQGSEA. CDR3 DNA sequence: TGCAGCGCCGACAGGGGCACAGATACGCAGTATTTT. Translating gives CSADRGTDTQYF.

In this sample, this clone turned up a few times. This rearrangement joins TRBV18 to TRBJ2-3, with a possible D match to TRBD1 (6 bases). Germline V CDR1 and CDR2: KGHSH, LQKENI. Trimming pared 0 bases from V and 1 base from J, leaving 14 bases between. This CDR3 region has 17 residues. As DNA, the CDR3 is TGTGCCAGCTCACCACCGATCGGGGACACACGCACAGATACGCAGTATTTT. Protein: CASSPPIGDTRTDTQYF.

The chain uses TRBV30 and TRBJ2-6; D may match TRBD1 or TRBD2 (5 bases each). The germline V gene encodes CDR1 GTSNPN and CDR2 SVGIG (reference sequence). The CDR3 runs 16 residues. V was pared by 5 bases and J by 2 bases, with 16 bases between. CDR3 bases: TGTGCCTGGTCTTTAGGATGGGGACCTGGGGCCAACGTCCTGACTTTC. This translates into CAWSLGWGPGANVLTF.

The rearrangement links TRBV28 to TRBJ2-6, with a weak D call TRBD1 (5 bases). This CDR3 spans 15 amino acids. V lost 4 bases to trimming and J lost 4 bases, with 11 bases between them. The germline V gene has CDR1 MDHEN and CDR2 SYDVKM. The chain's CDR3 is CASSSTVVGANVLTF. In nucleotides, the CDR3 is TGTGCCAGCAGTTCGACAGTGGTCGGGGCCAACGTCCTGACTTTC.

CDR3 sequence (DNA): TGTGCCAGCAGTGTAACTACAGGGGGGACTGAAGCTTTCTTT. Its protein product is CASSVTTGGTEAFF. V usage is TRBV25-1 and J usage is TRBJ1-1; 8 bases are shared with TRBD1. J was trimmed by 5 bases and V by 4 bases; bases with no gene match: 6. CDR1 is MGHDK and CDR2 is SYGVNS in the germline V gene. The CDR3 runs 14 residues.

This clone has just a few counts. J is TRBJ1-6 and V is TRBV15, with 10 bases lining up with TRBD1. The ends lost 1 base at V and 9 bases at J; junction bases unmatched: 6. The CDR3 runs 16 residues. Germline CDR1 reads LNHNV; CDR2 reads YYDKDF (reference sequence). The CDR3 nucleotides are TGTGCCACCAGCAGAGCCCCCGGGACAGGGGTTTCACCCCTCCACTTT. This sequence encodes CATSRAPGTGVSPLHF.

The chain couples TRBV30 to TRBJ1-1; the D is unclear. V was clipped by 4 bases and J by 12 bases, with 18 bases between them. Germline CDR1 is GTSNPN and CDR2 is SVGIG (reference sequence). The CDR3 spans 12 residues. The CDR3 loop is CAWTLPGNHPFF. The CDR3 nucleotides are TGTGCCTGGACCTTGCCGGGCAATCATCCTTTCTTT.

This chain uses TRBV15 with TRBJ1-1; D is ambiguous. Deletions cut 8 bases from V and 1 base from J, with 8 bases between. The CDR3 is made up of 12 amino acids. Germline V gene data show CDR1 as LNHNV and CDR2 as YYDKDF (reference sequence). The DNA for the CDR3 is TGTGCCACCCGTAGGTGGAACACTGAAGCTTTCTTT. Translated: CATRRWNTEAFF.

This clone occurred a few times. The rearrangement uses TRBV7-2 and TRBJ2-2; TRBD2 aligns across 12 bases. V was clipped by 2 bases and J by 6 bases; unmatched bases: 4. Germline CDR1 reads SGHTA; CDR2 reads FQGNSA. The CDR3 is made up of 16 amino acids. The CDR3 nucleotides are TGTGCCAGCAGCTTATCCTGGACTAGCGGGGCCGGGGAGCTGTTTTTT. Its translation: CASSLSWTSGAGELFF.

Turning to this clone: Within the sample, other DNA sequences also encode this same CDR3. The CDR3 sequence: CASSLGGSNQPQHF. For the CDR3, the DNA is TGCGCCAGCAGCTTGGGGGGTAGCAATCAGCCCCAGCATTTT. The rearrangement links TRBV5-1 to TRBJ1-5; D is ambiguous. The CDR3 is 14 residues long. V shed 0 bases and J shed 0 bases, with 4 bases lying between them. The germline V gene has CDR1 SGHRS and CDR2 YFSETQ.

The rearrangement uses TRBV29-1 and TRBJ2-7, with D possibly matching TRBD1 (6 bases). The CDR3 runs 12 residues. In germline, CDR1 is SQVTM, CDR2 ANQGSEA. Deletions cut 6 bases from V and 2 bases from J, with 11 bases between. The DNA for the CDR3 is TGCAGCGTCTCGGACAGTCCCTACGAGCAGTACTTC. The encoded protein is CSVSDSPYEQYF.

J is TRBJ1-1 and V is TRBV29-1; D is unresolved. CDR1 SQVTM and CDR2 ANQGSEA come from the germline V gene. The CDR3 is made up of 13 amino acids. Trimming removed 6 bases at V and 0 bases at J, with 11 bases between. The CDR3 is CSVSRVMNTEAFF. In DNA form, the CDR3 reads TGCAGCGTGTCGAGGGTAATGAACACTGAAGCTTTCTTT.

The chain links TRBV9 to TRBJ2-3, with 7 bases aligning to TRBD1. This CDR3 comprises 15 residues. The germline gives CDR1 SGDLS, CDR2 YYNGEE. The J segment lost 1 base and the V segment lost 4 bases, leaving 6 bases of the junction unmatched. The CDR3 is CASSFGQVGTDTQYF. The DNA for the CDR3 is TGTGCCAGCAGCTTCGGACAGGTCGGCACAGATACGCAGTATTTT.

A few counts support this clone. J is TRBJ2-7 and V is TRBV7-6, with D maybe TRBD1 (6 bases). From germline, CDR1 is SGHVS and CDR2 FNYEAQ. V dropped 1 base and J dropped 3 bases, with 22 bases sitting between them. The CDR3 contains 18 residues. The CDR3, as DNA: TGTGCCAGCAGCTTAGGTCAACAGGGAGACAGTGGGATCTACGAGCAGTACTTC. Amino acids: CASSLGQQGDSGIYEQYF.